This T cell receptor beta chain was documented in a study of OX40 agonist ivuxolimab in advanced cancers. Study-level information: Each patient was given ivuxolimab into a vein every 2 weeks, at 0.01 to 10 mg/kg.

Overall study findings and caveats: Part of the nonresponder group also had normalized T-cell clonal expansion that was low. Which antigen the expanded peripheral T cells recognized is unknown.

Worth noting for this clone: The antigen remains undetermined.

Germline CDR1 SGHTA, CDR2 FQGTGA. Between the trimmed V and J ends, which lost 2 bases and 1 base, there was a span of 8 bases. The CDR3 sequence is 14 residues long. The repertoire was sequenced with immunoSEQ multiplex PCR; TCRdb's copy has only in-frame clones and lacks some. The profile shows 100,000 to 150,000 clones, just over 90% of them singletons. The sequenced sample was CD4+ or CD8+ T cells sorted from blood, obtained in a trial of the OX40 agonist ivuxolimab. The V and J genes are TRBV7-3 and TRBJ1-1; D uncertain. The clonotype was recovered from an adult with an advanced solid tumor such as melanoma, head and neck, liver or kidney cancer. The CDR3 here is CASSLLAGNTEAFF. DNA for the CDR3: TGTGCCAGCAGCTTATTGGCAGGGAACACTGAAGCTTTCTTT.